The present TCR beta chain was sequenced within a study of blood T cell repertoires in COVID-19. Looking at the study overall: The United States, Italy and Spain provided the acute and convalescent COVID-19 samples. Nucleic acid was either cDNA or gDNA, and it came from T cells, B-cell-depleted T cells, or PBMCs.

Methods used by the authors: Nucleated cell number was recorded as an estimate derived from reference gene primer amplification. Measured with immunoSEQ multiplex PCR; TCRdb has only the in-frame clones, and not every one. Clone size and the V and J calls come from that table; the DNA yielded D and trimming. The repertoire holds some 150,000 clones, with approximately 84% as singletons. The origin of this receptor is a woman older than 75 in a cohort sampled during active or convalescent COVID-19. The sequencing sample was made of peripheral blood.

As DNA, the CDR3 is TGTGCCAGCAGCTCAATACACAGATACTACGAGCAGTACTTC. It encodes CASSSIHRYYEQYF. This chain uses TRBV7-2 with TRBJ2-7; D is undetermined. In germline, CDR1 is SGHTA, CDR2 FQGNSA. With 4 bases removed from V and 3 bases from J, the gap between germline ends came to 13 bases. The CDR3 extends over 14 amino acids. Full variable domain (rest looked up from reference TRBV7-2 and TRBJ2-7): GAGVSQSPSNKVTEKGKDVELRCDPISGHTALYWYRQSLGQGLEFLIYFQGNSAPDKSGLPSDRFSAERTGGSVSTLTIQRTQQEDSAVYLCASSSIHRYYEQYFGPGTRLTVT.